The 5 T cell receptor beta chains below come from one sample, sequenced in a study of vaccination and CD4 T cells after COVID-19. Described treatment: roughly ten-day PBMC culture with coronavirus spike peptide pools or control peptides (ViraFEST assay). Gathering of the CD4+ T cells, from the unexposed donor, took place before the COVID-19 pandemic (2011-2018). The Oncomine TCR Beta short-read assay sequenced DNA from cultured CD4+ T cells. One entry per CDR3 protein results from TCRdb running MiXCR on the PCR reads. The table lists approximately 7,600 distinct CDR3 sequences, approximately 51% of them singletons. Antigens of these TCRs are unknown. Source material: CD4+ T cells from blood, cultured in vitro. These receptors were taken from a human donor in good health.

The V call is TRBV2, the J call TRBJ1-6; TRBD1 agrees at 7 bases. The CDR3 is 13 residues long. Germline trimming cut 10 bases from V and 8 bases from J; bases unmatched to any gene: 8. Germline V gives CDR1 SNHLY, CDR2 FYNNEI. The CDR3 DNA sequence: TGTGCCAACTCGACAGGGCCTGATTCACCCCTCCACTTT. As protein: CANSTGPDSPLHF.

This chain connects TRBV15 to TRBJ2-5; maybe TRBD2 (5 bases). The CDR3 totals 15 residues. V was cut by 0 bases and J by 5 bases, with 13 bases left in between. Germline assignment: CDR1 LNHNV and CDR2 YYDKDF (reference sequence). The CDR3 nucleotides are TGTGCCACCAGCAGAGAACTAGTTAGGGTCGAGACCCAGTACTTC. It is translated as CATSRELVRVETQYF. The full variable domain, with the rest looked up from reference TRBV15 and TRBJ2-5, is DAMVIQNPRYQVTQFGKPVTLSCSQTLNHNVMYWYQQKSSQAPKLLFHYYDKDFNNEADTPDNFQSRRPNTSFCFLDIRSPGLGDTAMYLCATSRELVRVETQYFGPGTRLLVL.

V usage is TRBV12-3 or TRBV12-4 and J usage is TRBJ2-3; maybe TRBD2 (6 bases). This CDR3 region has 14 residues. Trimming pared 7 bases from V and 0 bases from J, leaving 11 bases between. Written as DNA, the CDR3 is TGTGCCAGCAAATGGCGGGATAGCACAGATACGCAGTATTTT. Amino acids: CASKWRDSTDTQYF.

In regard to this clonotype: The CDR3 carries no conserved terminal phenylalanine or tryptophan, so it likely arises from a read error. The J gene is TRBJ1-2, the V gene TRBV20-1; tentative D call: TRBD1 (6 bases). The V gene lost 0 bases and the J gene lost 5 bases, with 13 bases spanning the gap. The germline V gene has CDR1 DFQATT and CDR2 SNEGSKA (reference sequence). The CDR3 runs to 14 residues. Here the CDR3 reads CSARDLTGVYGYTL. The DNA of the CDR3 is TGCAGTGCTAGAGATCTGACAGGCGTGTATGGCTACACCCTC.

The V and J genes are TRBV28 and TRBJ2-3; TRBD2 aligns across 11 bases. V trimming: 3 bases; J trimming: 0 bases; junction bases outside the gene matches: 5. Germline assignment: CDR1 MDHEN and CDR2 SYDVKM. The CDR3 consists of 17 residues. The CDR3 DNA reads TGTGCCAGCAGTTTCCTTCGACTAGCGGGGAGCACAGATACGCAGTATTTT. Residues: CASSFLRLAGSTDTQYF.